The 25 T cell receptor beta chains in this list originate from one sample, sequenced in a study of blood T cell repertoires in COVID-19. Produced via immunoSEQ multiplex PCR; TCRdb's table is partial and in-frame only. The sample records 70,000 to 95,000 clones, 88% being singletons. Sequenced sample: peripheral blood. The receptors stem from a woman of 80 years or more with acute or convalescent COVID-19.

The chain joins TRBV3-1 (or the pseudogene TRBV3-2) to TRBJ1-2; D unresolved. The CDR3 has 14 residues. The germline CDR1 and CDR2 sequences are LGHDT and YNNKEL (reference sequence). Trimming took 3 bases from V and 2 from J, leaving 10 bases between them. The CDR3 DNA follows: TGTGCCAGCAGCCAGGGGTGGGAGAACTATGGCTACACCTTC. This translates into CASSQGWENYGYTF.

This chain links TRBV4-3 with TRBJ2-5; D might be TRBD2 (5 bases). Germline CDR1 and CDR2: LGHNA and YSLEER. V was trimmed by 3 bases and J by 0 bases, leaving 17 bases between them. The CDR3 has 17 amino acids. CDR3 in amino acids: CASSQDPSGGYQETQYF. The DNA of the CDR3 is TGCGCCAGCAGCCAGGACCCGAGCGGTGGATACCAAGAGACCCAGTACTTC.

The gene calls are TRBV30 and TRBJ1-3; D unclear. V lost 1 base and J 0 bases, leaving 13 bases between the germline ends. The CDR3 has 16 residues. Germline loops: CDR1 GTSNPN, CDR2 SVGIG (reference sequence). For the CDR3, the DNA is TGTGCCTGGAGTGCACCGGGAGGTAACTCTGGAAACACCATATATTTT. Its translation: CAWSAPGGNSGNTIYF.

The rearrangement joins TRBV6-5 to TRBJ1-1; D is undetermined. This CDR3 region has 13 residues. Deletions cut 0 bases from V and 1 base from J, with 3 bases between. The germline V gene has CDR1 MNHEY and CDR2 SVGAGI. DNA for the CDR3: TGTGCCAGCAGTTACTCCCAGAACACTGAAGCTTTCTTT. Translation: CASSYSQNTEAFF.

CDR3 amino acids: CASSKGSGEKLFF. The CDR3 DNA sequence: TGTGCCAGCTCGAAGGGCAGCGGTGAAAAACTGTTTTTT. The chain recombines TRBV18 with TRBJ1-4; D not resolved. Germline loops: CDR1 KGHSH, CDR2 LQKENI. V gave up 6 bases and J gave up 7 bases, with 12 bases separating them. This CDR3 is 13 amino acids long.

The V call is TRBV7-2, the J call TRBJ2-5, with 12 bases lining up with TRBD2. The germline CDR1 and CDR2 sequences are SGHTA and FQGNSA. The CDR3 is 16 residues long. The V gene end was trimmed by 1 base and the J gene end by 10 bases; junction bases not matched to a gene: 10. CDR3 amino acids: CASSLGGLAGGPLQYF. The CDR3 nucleotides read TGTGCCAGCAGCTTAGGTGGGCTAGCGGGGGGGCCCCTCCAGTACTTC.

The sample holds one count of this clone. The chain recombines TRBV6-5 with TRBJ2-1; a possible D gene is TRBD1 (7 bases). The CDR3 contains 15 residues. Germline V gene data show CDR1 as MNHEY and CDR2 as SVGAGI. The V end lost 6 bases, the J end lost 10 bases, and 22 bases lay between the germline ends. The CDR3 region is CASSRAGTQGGEQFF. The CDR3, as DNA: TGTGCCAGCAGCAGAGCCGGGACTCAGGGGGGCGAGCAGTTCTTC.

This chain joins TRBV5-1 and TRBJ1-1; the match to TRBD1 covers 8 bases. Germline CDR1 is SGHRS and CDR2 is YFSETQ. The CDR3 has 16 amino acids. V gave up 0 bases and J gave up 0 bases; unmatched junction bases: 4. DNA of the CDR3: TGCGCCAGCAGCTTGGTAGGGGGACAGGTGAACACTGAAGCTTTCTTT. Translation: CASSLVGGQVNTEAFF.

This clone was seen only a few times. The rearrangement uses TRBV5-1 and TRBJ2-4; no reliable D call. The CDR3 has 17 residues. Germline CDR1 reads SGHRS; CDR2 reads YFSETQ. Trimming shortened V by 0 bases and J by 0 bases, and 13 bases separated the two germline ends. CDR3 nucleotides: TGCGCCAGCAGCTTGGTCCCCCGAAACTTAGCCAAAAACATTCAGTACTTC. Its translation is CASSLVPRNLAKNIQYF.

The chain carries TRBV6-5 and TRBJ2-3; 8 bases are shared with TRBD2. Germline CDR1 reads MNHEY; CDR2 reads SVGAGI. This CDR3 region has 14 residues. The junction had 9 bases not matched to a gene; V was cut back by 8 bases and J by 5 bases. CDR3 amino acids: CASGSGGQGDTQYF. The CDR3 coding sequence is TGTGCCAGCGGCTCGGGGGGGCAGGGAGATACGCAGTATTTT.

This sequence joins TRBV5-6 and TRBJ1-1; 7 bases are shared with TRBD1. The CDR3 totals 17 residues. The germline gives CDR1 SGHDT, CDR2 YYEEEE. Trimming removed 2 bases from V and 1 base from J; junction bases left unmatched: 11. DNA of the CDR3: TGTGCCAGCAGCTTTAGACAGGGTCGGGTAGGGAACACTGAAGCTTTCTTT. It specifies CASSFRQGRVGNTEAFF.

V usage is TRBV11-2 and J usage is TRBJ1-1; possibly TRBD1 for D (5 bases). The CDR3 covers 15 residues. CDR1 and CDR2 (germline): SGHAT, FQNNGV. V was trimmed by 1 base and J by 0 bases, leaving 9 bases between them. In DNA, the CDR3 is TGTGCCAGCAGCTTAGCCTCACAGGTGAACACTGAAGCTTTCTTT. Its translation: CASSLASQVNTEAFF.

This chain connects TRBV3-1 (or the pseudogene TRBV3-2) to TRBJ2-7; 14 positions agree with TRBD2. Germline values: CDR1 LGHDT, CDR2 YNNKEL (reference sequence). This CDR3 contains 15 residues. With V trimmed by 4 bases and J by 6 bases, 5 bases remained unmatched. The CDR3 spells CASSPVGLAGGEQYF. The CDR3 region has the DNA TGTGCCAGCAGCCCCGTAGGACTAGCGGGAGGCGAGCAGTACTTC.

This sequence joins TRBV7-6 and TRBJ2-2, with 12 bases that match TRBD2. From germline, CDR1 is SGHVS and CDR2 FNYEAQ. This CDR3 spans 18 amino acids. The ends lost 3 bases at V and 2 bases at J; junction bases unmatched: 7. The CDR3, as DNA: TGTGCCAGCAGCTTTCGGCTAGCGGGGGGGATTAACACCGGGGAGCTGTTTTTT. It is translated as CASSFRLAGGINTGELFF. The variable domain in full, with the rest retrieved from reference TRBV7-6 and TRBJ2-2, is GAGVSQSPRYKVTKRGQDVALRCDPISGHVSLYWYRQALGQGPEFLTYFNYEAQQDKSGLPNDRFSAERPEGSISTLTIQRTEQRDSAMYRCASSFRLAGGINTGELFFGEGSRLTVL.

The rearrangement joins TRBV6-5 to TRBJ2-3; the match to TRBD2 covers 9 bases. V dropped 4 bases and J dropped 4; count of bases not matched to a gene: 9. The germline V gene has CDR1 MNHEY and CDR2 SVGAGI. This CDR3 region has 16 residues. The CDR3 nucleotides read TGTGCCAGCAGTTCCCCTAGGCGGGAGGGGGCAGATACGCAGTATTTT. This translates into CASSSPRREGADTQYF.

The chain carries TRBV12-3 or TRBV12-4 and TRBJ1-5; D unresolved. V was pared by 5 bases and J by 4 bases, with 9 bases between. CDR3 size: 13 residues. CDR3 sequence (DNA): TGTGCCAGCAGTCCCGGACTTAATCAGCCCCAGCATTTT. Translating gives CASSPGLNQPQHF.

This rearrangement joins TRBV3-1 (or the pseudogene TRBV3-2) to TRBJ2-7; no clear D gene. Trimming left V 0 bases short and J 2 bases short, with 8 bases between. CDR3 length: 14 residues. Germline-derived CDR1 and CDR2 are LGHDT and YNNKEL (reference sequence). The CDR3, as DNA: TGTGCCAGCAGCCAAGAGTACGGAGCCTACGAGCAGTACTTC. Its translation is CASSQEYGAYEQYF.

The DNA of the CDR3 is TGTGCCAGTAACAACCTAGCGGGAACAGATACGCAGTATTTT. Protein product: CASNNLAGTDTQYF. This chain connects TRBV19 to TRBJ2-3; 9 bases agree with TRBD2. This CDR3 has 14 residues. CDR1 and CDR2 (germline): LNHDA, SQIVND (reference sequence). V was clipped by 7 bases and J by 3 bases; unmatched bases: 5. Filled out from reference TRBV19 and TRBJ2-3, the complete variable domain reads DGGITQSPKYLFRKEGQNVTLSCEQNLNHDAMYWYRQDPGQGLRLIYYSQIVNDFQKGDIAEGYSVSREKKESFPLTVTSAQKNPTAFYLCASNNLAGTDTQYFGPGTRLTVL.

The chain's CDR3 is CASSRLAQDEQFF. The CDR3 coding sequence is TGTGCCAGTAGTAGATTAGCGCAAGATGAGCAGTTCTTC. The J gene is TRBJ2-1, the V gene TRBV19; D may be TRBD2 (5 bases). The length of the CDR3 is 13 residues. From germline, CDR1 is LNHDA and CDR2 SQIVND (reference sequence). Trimming left V 4 bases short and J 8 bases short, with 12 bases between.

The chain employs TRBV7-9 and TRBJ2-7; 13 bases are shared with TRBD2. Germline loops: CDR1 SEHNR, CDR2 FQNEAQ (reference sequence). The CDR3 has 16 amino acids. After removal of 5 bases from V and 2 bases from J, the junction contained 6 bases not matched to a gene. CDR3 DNA: TGTGCCAGCAGCGACCCCGGGACTAGCGGGACCTACGAGCAGTACTTC. It yields the protein CASSDPGTSGTYEQYF.

The genes are TRBV7-9 and TRBJ1-4; perhaps TRBD1 as D (5 bases). This CDR3 contains 14 residues. Trimming shortened V by 1 base and J by 4 bases, and 7 bases separated the two germline ends. The V gene's germline CDR1 is SEHNR and CDR2 FQNEAQ (reference sequence). The CDR3 loop reads CASSLGQGNEKLFF. DNA for the CDR3: TGTGCCAGCAGCTTAGGCCAGGGTAATGAAAAACTGTTTTTT.

V usage is TRBV7-8 and J usage is TRBJ2-2; TRBD2 aligns across 8 bases. Germline V gene data show CDR1 as SGHVS and CDR2 as FQNEAQ. The CDR3 sequence is 17 residues long. After removal of 4 bases from V and 5 bases from J, the junction contained 12 bases not matched to a gene. CDR3 DNA sequence: TGTGCCAGCAGCTCTCAATTGGCGGGGGGATTAACCGGGGAGCTGTTTTTT. It encodes CASSSQLAGGLTGELFF. The whole variable domain, filled in from reference TRBV7-8 and TRBJ2-2, reads GAGVSQSPRYKVAKRGQDVALRCDPISGHVSLFWYQQALGQGPEFLTYFQNEAQLDKSGLPSDRFFAERPEGSVSTLKIQRTQQEDSAVYLCASSSQLAGGLTGELFFGEGSRLTVL.

The rearrangement links TRBV18 to TRBJ2-2, with D possibly being TRBD1 (6 bases). Germline V CDR1 and CDR2: KGHSH, LQKENI. This CDR3 has 15 residues. V was shortened by 6 bases and J by 2 bases, with 13 bases between the two germline ends. CDR3 in DNA: TGTGCCAGCTCCCACAGACAGGCTAACACCGGGGAGCTGTTTTTT. Translated, it gives CASSHRQANTGELFF.

DNA of the CDR3: TGTGCCTGGAGTGGAGGCGGCGGGGGCGTCTCCTACGAGCAGTACTTC. This sequence encodes CAWSGGGGGVSYEQYF. The genes are TRBV30 and TRBJ2-7, with TRBD2 as a possible D gene (7 bases). V lost 1 base, J lost 0 bases, and 16 bases lay in between. The CDR3 has 16 amino acids. Germline loops: CDR1 GTSNPN, CDR2 SVGIG (reference sequence).

The rearrangement links TRBV7-9 to TRBJ1-1; tentative D call: TRBD1 (5 bases). Germline loops: CDR1 SEHNR, CDR2 FQNEAQ (reference sequence). The CDR3 loop spans 15 amino acids. Trimming took off 5 bases at V and 5 bases at J, with 18 bases between the two ends. The DNA for the CDR3 is TGTGCCAGCAGCCCGGGGGACTTAGGTAGGACTGAAGCTTTCTTT. As protein: CASSPGDLGRTEAFF.